The 20 T cell receptor beta chains below all came from one sample that was sequenced in a study of blood T cell repertoires in COVID-19. TCRdb keeps only in-frame clones here, not all; method: immunoSEQ multiplex PCR. This sample has some 170,000 clones, with about 80% found just once. Sequencing used peripheral blood. The receptors derive from a woman aged 45-59 years with active or convalescent COVID-19.

The chain employs TRBV7-2 and TRBJ2-3; TRBD1 agrees at 7 bases. The V gene's germline CDR1 is SGHTA and CDR2 FQGNSA. This CDR3 region has 17 residues. Trimming at V came to 0 bases and at J to 9 bases, leaving 15 bases not matched to a gene. Written as DNA, the CDR3 is TGTGCCAGCAGCTTAGCCGCGACAGGGTCGGCTCGGCCGACGCAGTATTTT. It codes for CASSLAATGSARPTQYF.

V gene TRBV7-9 combines with J gene TRBJ2-7, with 10 bases matching TRBD1. The CDR3 consists of 18 residues. V was pared by 1 base and J by 4 bases, with 13 bases of the junction left unmatched. Germline CDR1 reads SEHNR; CDR2 reads FQNEAQ (reference sequence). The CDR3 DNA follows: TGTGCCAGCAGCTTAGTTCGAGGCTTGGGACAGGGGACATACGAGCAGTACTTC. Translated: CASSLVRGLGQGTYEQYF.

The chain is built from TRBV5-6 and TRBJ2-3, with a possible D match to TRBD1 (5 bases). This CDR3 comprises 15 residues. V lost 4 bases and J 0 bases, leaving 12 bases between the germline ends. Germline V gene lookup returns CDR1 SGHDT and CDR2 YYEEEE. The CDR3 DNA reads as TGTGCCAGCAGCCTGGACCCAGGGAGCACAGATACGCAGTATTTT. Translated: CASSLDPGSTDTQYF.

The chain uses TRBV14 and TRBJ2-7; D might be TRBD1 (6 bases). CDR1 SGHDN and CDR2 FVKESK come from the germline V gene. V was pared by 0 bases and J by 0 bases, with 30 bases between. CDR3 length: 22 residues. The CDR3 region is CASSQDTRGMISWGSSSYEQYF. CDR3 nucleotides: TGTGCCAGCAGCCAAGATACGAGGGGGATGATCAGTTGGGGGTCAAGCTCCTACGAGCAGTACTTC.

The rearrangement joins TRBV7-8 to TRBJ2-3; TRBD2 agrees at 15 bases. With V trimmed by 4 bases and J by 5 bases, 4 bases remained unmatched. The CDR3 consists of 16 residues. Germline V lookup: CDR1 SGHVS, CDR2 FQNEAQ. The CDR3 region is CASSSGLAGGKDTQYF. The CDR3 DNA is TGTGCCAGCAGCTCGGGACTAGCGGGGGGAAAAGATACGCAGTATTTT.

This chain links TRBV6-2 or TRBV6-3 with TRBJ2-2, with D perhaps matching TRBD2 (6 bases). The V end was cut by 0 bases, the J end by 5 bases, with 16 bases between. CDR3 size: 17 residues. Per the germline V gene, CDR1 is MNHEY and CDR2 is SVGEGT. CDR3 DNA sequence: TGTGCCAGCAGTTACTCGAATCTCGGTGGGGGGACCGGGGAGCTGTTTTTT. Its protein product is CASSYSNLGGGTGELFF.

This clone was observed a handful of times. The rearrangement joins TRBV18 to TRBJ1-2; 10 bases are shared with TRBD1. This CDR3 has 16 residues. The V gene end was trimmed by 2 bases and the J gene end by 2 bases; junction bases not matched to a gene: 5. The germline V gene encodes CDR1 KGHSH and CDR2 LQKENI. The DNA for the CDR3 is TGTGCCAGCTCACCAGGGACAGGGGATTGGAACTATGGCTACACCTTC. It specifies CASSPGTGDWNYGYTF.

V and J are TRBV3-1 (or the pseudogene TRBV3-2) and TRBJ2-1; tentative D call: TRBD1 (5 bases). The CDR3 totals 15 residues. V gave up 0 bases and J gave up 13 bases, with 19 bases separating them. CDR1 is LGHDT and CDR2 is YNNKEL in the germline V gene (reference sequence). This CDR3 reads CASSQDNAGNNPQFF. CDR3 in DNA: TGTGCCAGCAGCCAAGATAACGCAGGGAACAACCCCCAGTTCTTC.

This chain uses TRBV6-2 or TRBV6-3 with TRBJ1-5; D unclear. The CDR3 has 16 residues. Germline V lookup: CDR1 MNHEY, CDR2 SVGEGT. Trimming removed 6 bases at V and 2 bases at J, with 17 bases between. In nucleotides, the CDR3 is TGTGCCAGCAGCCCGGCCCGCGGCGCTGGCAATCAGCCCCAGCATTTT. Encoded protein: CASSPARGAGNQPQHF.

As to this clone: A read error may produce the germline difference seen at one junction end. The chain combines TRBV6-6 with TRBJ1-4, with a tentative D call TRBD1 (6 bases). The CDR3 is 13 amino acids. CDR1 MNHNY and CDR2 SVGAGI come from the germline V gene (reference sequence). This CDR3 is CASSYGGAAGFIF. Written as DNA, the CDR3 is TGTGCCAGCAGTTACGGGGGCGCGGCCGGATTCATTTTT.

The CDR3 DNA sequence: TGTGCCAGTAGTATAGACCAGCGGGATAACACCGGGGAGCTGTTTTTT. It is translated as CASSIDQRDNTGELFF. The chain combines TRBV19 with TRBJ2-2; 7 bases fit TRBD2. CDR1 is LNHDA, CDR2 SQIVND, per germline (reference sequence). The J segment lost 2 bases and the V segment lost 0 bases, leaving 3 bases of the junction unmatched. This CDR3 has 16 residues.

The CDR3: CASSQVYRDSLNTGELFF. DNA of the CDR3: TGCGCCAGCAGCCAAGTTTATCGGGACTCTCTCAACACCGGGGAGCTGTTTTTT. V gene TRBV4-1 combines with J gene TRBJ2-2, with D possibly matching TRBD2 (6 bases). Germline CDR1 reads MGHRA; CDR2 reads YSYEKL. Trimming removed 1 base from V and 2 bases from J, with 17 bases in between. There are 18 residues in the CDR3.

The sample holds one count of this clone. This sequence joins TRBV6-5 and TRBJ1-2; possibly TRBD1 for D (5 bases). The CDR3 runs 13 residues. V was clipped by 7 bases and J by 4 bases, with 13 bases between them. CDR1 is MNHEY and CDR2 is SVGAGI in the germline V gene. CDR3 in DNA: TGTGCCAGCAACAGTCCTAGGGGCTATGGCTACACCTTC. Its translation: CASNSPRGYGYTF.

The DNA for the CDR3 is TGTGCCATCAGTGAGACAGGCAGGGGGGACGAGCAGTACTTC. Amino acids: CAISETGRGDEQYF. The rearrangement links TRBV10-3 to TRBJ2-7, with a possible D match to TRBD1 (7 bases). Deletions cut 2 bases from V and 5 bases from J, with 13 bases between. The length of the CDR3 is 14 residues. In germline, CDR1 is ENHRY, CDR2 SYGVKD.

CDR3 in amino acids: CASSPNPWAHQETQYF. DNA of the CDR3: TGTGCCAGCAGTCCCAATCCTTGGGCCCACCAAGAGACCCAGTACTTC. The J gene is TRBJ2-5, the V gene TRBV21-1; no DNA check was done on the table's D call, TRBD1. TRBV21-1 is a listed pseudogene. The CDR3 runs 16 residues.

The chain uses TRBV5-1 and TRBJ2-4; the match to TRBD2 covers 15 bases. Germline V lookup: CDR1 SGHRS, CDR2 YFSETQ. This CDR3 region has 19 residues. Trimming took 0 bases from V and 0 from J; bases not matched to a gene: 4. The CDR3 here is CASSLVGLAGGKAKNIQYF. Written as DNA, the CDR3 is TGCGCCAGCAGCTTGGTGGGACTAGCGGGGGGAAAAGCCAAAAACATTCAGTACTTC.

The J gene is TRBJ2-1, the V gene TRBV11-3, with 7 bases identical to TRBD1. This CDR3 is built from 14 residues. Germline V gene lookup returns CDR1 SGHNT and CDR2 YENEEA. Losses at the gene ends were 0 bases for V and 9 bases for J; bases not matched to a gene: 5. The CDR3 DNA sequence: TGTGCCAGCAGCTTAGATCGGACAGGCGGTGAGCAGTTCTTC. It translates to CASSLDRTGGEQFF.

This clone was recorded a few times. The gene calls are TRBV10-3 and TRBJ1-5, with a tentative D call TRBD1 (5 bases). The V end was cut by 2 bases, the J end by 4 bases, with 9 bases between. CDR1 and CDR2 from the germline V gene are ENHRY and SYGVKD. The CDR3 has 14 amino acids. Written as DNA, the CDR3 is TGTGCCATCAGTGAGGGCAGGGATAATCAGCCCCAGCATTTT. Amino acid sequence: CAISEGRDNQPQHF.

This rearrangement joins TRBV5-1 to TRBJ2-7; the D gene is possibly TRBD2 (5 bases). V lost 10 bases and J lost 2, with 19 bases in between. The CDR3 length is 14 residues. The germline V gene encodes CDR1 SGHRS and CDR2 YFSETQ. The CDR3 nucleotides read TGCGCCTCCCAGCCGCGGGCAGGCACCTACGAGCAGTACTTC. Translating it yields CASQPRAGTYEQYF.

This clone showed up just a few times. Germline and junction disagree at one end, which may indicate a read error. The chain employs TRBV7-2 and TRBJ1-3; D gene uncertain. Germline CDR1 reads SGHTA; CDR2 reads FQGNSA. The CDR3 loop spans 15 amino acids. The CDR3 here is CASSLVPVPGNTIYF. The DNA of the CDR3 is TGTGCCAGCAGTTTAGTCCCGGTACCTGGAAACACCATATATTTT.